These 17 T cell receptor beta chains share one sample of origin, sequenced in a study of control samples from healthy donors and cancer patients. Assay used: immunoSEQ multiplex PCR; TCRdb lists only in-frame clones, some missing. The repertoire holds 150,000 or so clones, around 90% seen once, with approximately 0.7% in the top ten. The sample consisted of blood. The receptors were gathered from a woman aged 30 to 39 in good health.

This chain joins TRBV7-9 and TRBJ2-3, with 9 bases that match TRBD1. Germline CDR1 SEHNR, CDR2 FQNEAQ (reference sequence). V shed 7 bases, J shed 3 bases, and the junction held 2 bases outside the gene matches. The CDR3 has 13 amino acids. The CDR3 sequence: CASIGTGTDTQYF. CDR3 coding DNA: TGTGCCAGCATCGGGACAGGGACAGATACGCAGTATTTT.

This rearrangement joins TRBV21-1 to TRBJ2-5; the table's D call of TRBD2 was not tested on the DNA. TRBV21-1 is a known pseudogene. CDR3 length: 15 amino acids. As DNA, the CDR3 is TGTGCCAGCAGCAAAGAGCGGGAGGGCCTCGAGACCCAGTACTTC. Translated: CASSKEREGLETQYF.

This chain connects TRBV28 to TRBJ2-3; 7 bases agree with TRBD2. Unmatched junction bases numbered 5, after V lost 2 bases and J lost 0 bases. The germline V gene has CDR1 MDHEN and CDR2 SYDVKM. The CDR3 spans 16 residues. The DNA of the CDR3 is TGTGCCAGCAGTTTAGGGGCGGGAGAGAGCACAGATACGCAGTATTTT. Amino acids: CASSLGAGESTDTQYF.

The chain couples TRBV5-1 to TRBJ2-2; TRBD1 matches 8 bases. The CDR3 extends over 14 amino acids. Germline CDR1 and CDR2: SGHRS and YFSETQ. V dropped 4 bases and J dropped 3; count of bases not matched to a gene: 2. The CDR3 is CASSRTGYTGELFF. Written as DNA, the CDR3 is TGCGCCAGCAGCCGGACAGGGTACACCGGGGAGCTGTTTTTT. Looking up the rest from reference TRBV5-1 and TRBJ2-2 gives the full variable domain: KAGVTQTPRYLIKTRGQQVTLSCSPISGHRSVSWYQQTPGQGLQFLFEYFSETQRNKGNFPGRFSGRQFSNSRSEMNVSTLELGDSALYLCASSRTGYTGELFFGEGSRLTVL.

J is TRBJ2-2 and V is TRBV7-9; D is ambiguous. Germline V CDR1 and CDR2: SEHNR, FQNEAQ (reference sequence). Trimming cost V 1 base and J 3 bases, with 9 bases left between them. The CDR3 contains 15 residues. The CDR3 nucleotides are TGTGCCAGCAGCTTAGAAGGGATAGACACCGGGGAGCTGTTTTTT. Its protein is CASSLEGIDTGELFF.

This sequence joins TRBV3-1 (or the pseudogene TRBV3-2) and TRBJ2-3; D uncertain. The germline V and J ends were trimmed by 0 bases and 3 bases, with 10 bases remaining between them. Germline V CDR1 and CDR2: LGHDT, YNNKEL (reference sequence). This CDR3 comprises 15 residues. CDR3 bases: TGTGCCAGCAGCCAAGATTTCGGAAGGACAGATACGCAGTATTTT. Residues: CASSQDFGRTDTQYF.

This rearrangement joins TRBV5-5 to TRBJ1-2; D perhaps matches TRBD1 (5 bases). CDR1 and CDR2 from the germline V gene are SGHKS and YYEKEE (reference sequence). The CDR3 contains 15 residues. The V end lost 0 bases, the J end lost 4 bases, and 13 bases lay between the germline ends. The DNA of the CDR3 is TGTGCCAGCAGCTTGGACCCCACAGGTCTCTATGGCTACACCTTC. The encoded protein is CASSLDPTGLYGYTF. The variable domain in full, completed from reference TRBV5-5 and TRBJ1-2, reads DAGVTQSPTHLIKTRGQQVTLRCSPISGHKSVSWYQQVLGQGPQFIFQYYEKEERGRGNFPDRFSARQFPNYSSELNVNALLLGDSALYLCASSLDPTGLYGYTFGSGTRLTVV.

This chain uses TRBV3-1 (or the pseudogene TRBV3-2) with TRBJ2-5, with TRBD2 matching 8 bases. Trimming at V came to 7 bases and at J to 4 bases, leaving 8 bases not matched to a gene. Germline assignment: CDR1 LGHDT and CDR2 YNNKEL (reference sequence). The CDR3 loop spans 14 amino acids. The CDR3, as DNA: TGTGCCAGCAACCGTGTCGGGGGGGGAGAGACCCAGTACTTC. It is translated as CASNRVGGGETQYF.

This chain uses TRBV10-2 with TRBJ1-5; no reliable D call. The CDR3 extends over 15 amino acids. Germline-derived CDR1 and CDR2 are WSHSY and SAAADI. V was cut by 0 bases and J by 6 bases, with 12 bases left in between. The CDR3 spells CASSESRQTSQPQHF. In DNA form, the CDR3 reads TGCGCCAGCAGTGAGTCCCGCCAGACTAGTCAGCCCCAGCATTTT.

This clone appeared a single time. V and J are TRBV12-3 or TRBV12-4 and TRBJ1-1, with D unclear. The germline V and J ends were trimmed by 2 bases and 3 bases, with 7 bases remaining between them. This CDR3 is 13 amino acids long. The CDR3 sequence is CASSLMAYTEAFF. The CDR3 DNA is TGTGCCAGCAGTTTAATGGCCTACACTGAAGCTTTCTTT.

This clone was seen only once. V is TRBV29-1 and J is TRBJ1-2; the D gene is possibly TRBD1 (5 bases). This CDR3 is 11 amino acids long. CDR1 SQVTM and CDR2 ANQGSEA come from the germline V gene. Deletions cut 4 bases from V and 4 bases from J, with 7 bases between. The CDR3: CSVGGLYGYTF. CDR3 coding DNA: TGCAGCGTTGGGGGACTCTATGGCTACACCTTC.

This chain connects TRBV6-6 to TRBJ2-1; D tentatively reads TRBD1 or TRBD2 (5 bases each). Germline lookup yields CDR1 MNHNY and CDR2 SVGAGI (reference sequence). CDR3 length: 12 amino acids. Trimming removed 7 bases from V and 6 bases from J, with 10 bases in between. CDR3 nucleotide sequence: TGTGCCAGCAAGGTGAGGGGCAATGAGCAGTTCTTC. Protein: CASKVRGNEQFF.

J is TRBJ2-1 and V is TRBV5-4; 12 bases agree with TRBD2. The length of the CDR3 is 15 residues. Per germline, CDR1 SGHNT and CDR2 YYREEE (reference sequence). After removal of 0 bases from V and 6 bases from J, the junction contained 1 base not matched to a gene. The CDR3 reads CASSLETSGSNEQFF. CDR3 DNA: TGTGCCAGCAGCTTGGAGACTAGCGGGAGCAATGAGCAGTTCTTC.

The chain couples TRBV5-1 to TRBJ1-1, with D unresolved. This CDR3 spans 13 amino acids. CDR1 SGHRS and CDR2 YFSETQ come from the germline V gene. Trimming shortened V by 6 bases and J by 3 bases, and 12 bases separated the two germline ends. CDR3 nucleotides: TGCGCCAGCACCCTCGGCGGGTACACTGAAGCTTTCTTT. This gives the protein CASTLGGYTEAFF.

A single count supports this clone. This chain links TRBV27 with TRBJ2-7, with 7 bases identical to TRBD2. V lost 4 bases to trimming and J lost 5 bases; unmatched junction nucleotides: 17. CDR1 is MNHEY, CDR2 SMNVEV, per germline (reference sequence). The CDR3 spans 17 residues. The DNA for the CDR3 is TGTGCCAGCAGTTACAAGCCGACTAGCTGGGATCCCCACGAGCAGTACTTC. Amino acid sequence: CASSYKPTSWDPHEQYF.

The rearrangement uses TRBV4-1 and TRBJ1-2; tentatively, D is TRBD1 (5 bases). With 3 bases removed from V and 7 bases from J, the gap between germline ends came to 24 bases. This CDR3 contains 17 residues. Germline V gene lookup returns CDR1 MGHRA and CDR2 YSYEKL. The CDR3 here is CASSHTPRDGVGGGYTF. CDR3 nucleotide sequence: TGCGCCAGCAGCCACACTCCCCGGGACGGGGTGGGCGGTGGCTACACCTTC.

The rearrangement uses TRBV24-1 and TRBJ1-2; D call uncertain. Trimming removed 5 bases from V and 5 bases from J, with 11 bases in between. Germline V gene data show CDR1 as KGHDR and CDR2 as SFDVKD. This CDR3 comprises 13 residues. CDR3 in DNA: TGTGCCACCAGTGGCGGCAGCGCATATGGCTACACCTTC. Protein sequence: CATSGGSAYGYTF.